This T cell receptor (beta chain) was retrieved from a study of T cell repertoires in ileal Crohn's disease (dated by TCRdb to between 2018 and 2020). With respect to the entire study: The median duration of disease was approximately 8.5 years, and at the time of surgery around 40% of patients were active smokers. Every patient underwent surgery because of a complication, which was stricturing disease in 61% of cases and penetrating disease in approximately 39%. Postoperative therapy was given to about half of the patients, with thiopurines administered to roughly twelve patients and anti-TNF agents administered to some 20 patients. M6 samples were neoterminal ileum biopsies taken at postoperative colonoscopy. The TCR repertoire was analysed in about 62 patients with Crohn's disease drawn from a prospective multicentre cohort. The study was conducted in parallel with a multicentre cohort built to find predictors of early endoscopic recurrence after ileocolonic resection. Endoscopic postoperative recurrence was defined as a Rutgeerts score above i0. A total of around 150 mucosal samples from some 50 patients were sequenced, collected from several sites on the surgical specimen as well as at postoperative endoscopy. Here is what the overall study found, with its caveats: Compared with CD4 T cells, sorted CD8 T cells held more high-frequency clones, which suggests that the mucosal expansions were mostly CD8. Postoperative endoscopy was performed at varying times within the first year after surgery, with a median delay of roughly seven months. Endoscopic recurrence was found to be associated with higher high-frequency clone percentages at surgery, and recurrence was observed in all patients with clonality above 26.8% (18/57). Patients who were active smokers at surgery had a significantly higher proportion of clonal expansions than non-smokers (around 24% vs 18%, p=0.02). Mucosal CD4 and CD8 T cells were sorted and sequenced only in a subgroup of patients, the size of which was not stated.

About this clone: There is no known antigen for this receptor. Within one base of it there is no much larger clone, and no base qualities were kept.

This specimen's time point label, per the study, means: neoterminal ileum biopsy at postoperative endoscopy, about 6 months after surgery. Adults with ileal or ileocolonic Crohn's disease and an indication for ileocolonic resection were eligible for inclusion. Whole ileal mucosal biopsies were stored frozen at -80°C before DNA extraction. Genomic DNA was extracted from frozen whole biopsies with a TRizol-based method and quantified on a NanoDrop 2000 spectrophotometer. Five hundred nanograms of biopsy DNA per sample were submitted for commercial TCRB immunosequencing. Adaptive Biotechnology amplified the CDR3 regions from genomic DNA with a two-step multiplex PCR designed to control amplification bias. Primers for every V and J gene segment were used in the first PCR, and barcodes and Illumina adapters were added in the second PCR. CDR3 libraries were sequenced on an Illumina instrument. In the paper's pipeline: The analysis used both the pipelines supplied by the vendor and custom analysis of the raw data in R/Bioconductor with R version 3.3.0. Clonality, which ranges from 0 to 1, was calculated as the inverse of the normalised Shannon entropy across all productive clones. High-frequency clones were defined as the repertoire share of the top 100 clones, retaining only clones passing a 95% confidence test. The Simpson index measured repertoire diversity, and the Morisita-Horn index measured overlap between samples. What TCRdb holds here is the immuneACCESS table cut down to in-frame rearrangements. Part of the clones is not present; checked against another copy, under half of the missing clones reflect an unresolved V gene, and the others are unexplained. V and J calls and clone size come straight from that table; D and trimming were deduced from the DNA. The sample has about 62,000 clones on record, 85% to 90% of them singletons. Clones ranked in the top ten supply over 2% of the sample.

Sequences were obtained from ileal tissue. The TCR comes from an adult with Crohn's disease.

The bases are TGTGCCAGCAGCGTACGGACAGGGAGTCCTGGAAACACCATATATTTT. It encodes CASSVRTGSPGNTIYF. The receptor chain draws on TRBV9 and TRBJ1-3; TRBD1 matches 8 bases in the middle. Via the germline V gene, CDR1 is SGDLS and CDR2 YYNGEE. From the cysteine through the phenylalanine, the CDR3 covers 16 amino acids. Of the read, only the CDR3 DNA is kept; its 48 bases are in frame from base 1. Trimming removed 1 base from V and 2 bases from J; the gene matches leave 5 bases unexplained.